The clone carrying this T cell receptor beta chain was observed a few times. Its antigen is not identified. Combining a sample-barcoded 5' primer with a J-beta primer mix, a second PCR ran for roughly 6 to 12 cycles. A template-switch adaptor containing 12 random nucleotides labeled each cDNA molecule. TCRdb independently ran MiXCR on the 5' RACE reads; one entry per CDR3 protein. Of around 2 million distinct CDR3 sequences listed, about 39% were seen once; the top ten hold under 30%. The CDR3 consists of 13 residues. Germline assignment: CDR1 SGHAT and CDR2 FQNNGV. V was pared by 3 bases and J by 7 bases, with 4 bases of the junction left unmatched. Those donating, healthy Caucasian individuals from Russia, were aged 6 to 90. This sample is drawn from a study of blood T cells in healthy people across ages. Study overall: Capturing about one barcoded beta molecule per two T cells was achieved by template switching. The study's findings and limits: Not knowing donor CMV status may have confounded expanded clonotype changes.

The genes are TRBV11-2 and TRBJ1-2, with 8 bases that match TRBD1. Sequencing was carried out using blood. The origin of this receptor is a human donor in good health. The CDR3, as DNA: TGTGCCAGCAGCTTTCGACAGGGGACTGGCTACACCTTC. Translating gives CASSFRQGTGYTF. Based on the CDR3 plus reference TRBV11-2 and TRBJ1-2, the full variable domain is EAGVAQSPRYKIIEKRQSVAFWCNPISGHATLYWYQQILGQGPKLLIQFQNNGVVDDSQLPKDRFSAERLKGVDSTLKIQPAKLEDSAVYLCASSFRQGTGYTFGSGTRLTVV.